Listed here are 32 T cell receptor beta chains from one sample, sequenced in a study of vaccination effects on CD4 cells after COVID-19. The assay was immunoSEQ multiplex PCR, and TCRdb's table has in-frame clones only and misses some. Among about 73,000 clones, more than 60% were seen once, and the ten largest hold about 10%. Prior to sequencing, the ViraFEST assay stimulated PBMC with viral peptide pools, which expanded the antigen-specific CD4+ T cells. Between days 9 and 11 of culture, CD4+ T cells were separated out. The healthy vaccine recipients, who had no prior SARS-CoV-2 infection, showed negative nucleocapsid antibodies. These receptors' targets are unknown. The specimen was CD4+ T cells from PBMCs cultured with SARS-CoV-2 spike peptides, collected before COVID-19 vaccination. These receptors all come from a human donor who received a COVID-19 vaccine.

The J gene is TRBJ1-3, the V gene TRBV18; no reliable D call. With 3 bases removed from V and 0 bases from J, the gap between germline ends came to 9 bases. Per the germline V gene, CDR1 is KGHSH and CDR2 is LQKENI. The length of the CDR3 is 15 residues. CDR3 in DNA: TGTGCCAGCTCACCCGTCACGGACTCTGGAAACACCATATATTTT. Residues: CASSPVTDSGNTIYF. Full variable domain (missing parts from reference TRBV18 and TRBJ1-3): NAGVMQNPRHLVRRRGQEARLRCSPMKGHSHVYWYRQLPEEGLKFMVYLQKENIIDESGMPKERFSAEFPKEGPSILRIQQVVRGDSAAYFCASSPVTDSGNTIYFGEGSWLTVV.

The V call is TRBV7-8, the J call TRBJ1-1, with D hard to call. Trimming took 4 bases from V and 3 from J, leaving 9 bases between them. CDR3 length: 13 amino acids. Germline CDR1 reads SGHVS; CDR2 reads FQNEAQ. CDR3 sequence reads: CASSSFLYTEAFF. CDR3 bases: TGTGCCAGCAGCTCCTTCCTTTACACTGAAGCTTTCTTT.

V gene TRBV5-1 combines with J gene TRBJ1-2; the D gene is possibly TRBD1 (6 bases). Looked up from germline, CDR1 is SGHRS and CDR2 is YFSETQ. The CDR3 loop spans 14 amino acids. The ends were cut back, 3 bases at V and 8 bases at J, with 17 bases in the middle. CDR3 protein: CASSWSGGQRGYTF. CDR3 coding DNA: TGCGCCAGCAGCTGGAGTGGGGGGCAGAGAGGCTACACCTTC.

The sample holds a few counts of this clone. The CDR3: CATQPLGTPEQYV. The CDR3 bases are TGTGCCACCCAACCCTTGGGGACGCCCGAGCAGTACGTC. The chain links TRBV2 to TRBJ2-7; D tentatively reads TRBD1 or TRBD2 (5 bases each). Germline V gives CDR1 SNHLY, CDR2 FYNNEI. The CDR3 is made up of 13 amino acids. V was clipped by 10 bases and J by 6 bases, with 19 bases between them.

The sample holds a few counts of this clone. The chain couples TRBV3-1 (or the pseudogene TRBV3-2) to TRBJ2-2; the D gene is possibly TRBD2 (5 bases). This CDR3 is 16 amino acids long. Germline CDR1 is LGHDT and CDR2 is YNNKEL (reference sequence). Trimming shortened V by 4 bases and J by 4 bases, and 16 bases separated the two germline ends. The CDR3 region has the DNA TGTGCCAGCAGCCCCCTCGAGGGTTGGGTCACCGGGGAGCTGTTTTTT. It translates to CASSPLEGWVTGELFF.

The J gene is TRBJ1-3, the V gene TRBV3-1 (or the pseudogene TRBV3-2); D call uncertain. Trimming removed 4 bases from V and 0 bases from J, with 16 bases in between. The CDR3 contains 17 residues. Germline CDR1 reads LGHDT; CDR2 reads YNNKEL (reference sequence). The DNA of the CDR3 is TGTGCCAGCAGCCCCCTAGCGGGGTCGAGCTCTGGAAACACCATATATTTT. This gives the protein CASSPLAGSSSGNTIYF.

The chain has TRBV11-2 and TRBJ1-6; possibly TRBD1 for D (5 bases). This CDR3 comprises 15 residues. In germline, CDR1 is SGHAT, CDR2 FQNNGV. Trimming removed 0 bases from V and 9 bases from J, with 12 bases in between. In DNA form, the CDR3 reads TGTGCCAGCAGCTTAGATCTCAGCGGGGCTTCACCCCTCCACTTT. Encoded protein: CASSLDLSGASPLHF.

This rearrangement joins TRBV6-5 to TRBJ2-3, with a weak D call TRBD2 (5 bases). Germline assignment: CDR1 MNHEY and CDR2 SVGAGI. This CDR3 has 13 residues. V was cut by 0 bases and J by 12 bases, with 13 bases left in between. CDR3 loop: CASSYSRASGQYF. CDR3 DNA: TGTGCCAGCAGTTACTCGAGGGCCTCGGGCCAGTATTTT.

V and J are TRBV3-1 (or the pseudogene TRBV3-2) and TRBJ2-3, with a tentative D call TRBD2 (6 bases). The ends were cut back, 3 bases at V and 3 bases at J, with 7 bases in the middle. The CDR3 totals 13 residues. Per the germline V gene, CDR1 is LGHDT and CDR2 is YNNKEL (reference sequence). The CDR3 here is CASSQAGTDTQYF. In DNA, the CDR3 is TGTGCCAGCAGCCAGGCGGGGACAGATACGCAGTATTTT.

The chain carries TRBV7-8 and TRBJ1-2; D remains unclear. Trimming took 0 bases from V and 5 from J, leaving 13 bases between them. CDR1 is SGHVS and CDR2 is FQNEAQ in the germline V gene. The CDR3 is 15 residues long. DNA for the CDR3: TGTGCCAGCAGCTTAGCGACGAGGTTGGGGTATGGCTACACCTTC. Protein product: CASSLATRLGYGYTF.

This chain connects TRBV29-1 to TRBJ1-1; D call uncertain. Deletions cut 4 bases from V and 4 bases from J, with 4 bases between. This CDR3 spans 10 amino acids. Germline assignment: CDR1 SQVTM and CDR2 ANQGSEA. DNA of the CDR3: TGCAGCGTTGTGGTCACTGAAGCTTTCTTT. Translation gives CSVVVTEAFF.

The DNA for the CDR3 is TGTGCCAGCAGAGACAGGGTTAACACTGAAGCTTTCTTT. Its protein product is CASRDRVNTEAFF. The chain carries TRBV6-5 and TRBJ1-1; TRBD1 matches 7 bases. CDR1 and CDR2 (germline): MNHEY, SVGAGI. V lost 6 bases and J lost 2; bases outside the gene matches: 3. The CDR3 loop spans 13 amino acids.

The chain employs TRBV28 and TRBJ2-7; tentative D call: TRBD1 (6 bases). CDR3 length equals 12 residues. Germline V lookup: CDR1 MDHEN, CDR2 SYDVKM. The germline V and J ends were trimmed by 5 bases and 3 bases, with 8 bases remaining between them. The CDR3 sequence: CASSLRGYEQYV. The CDR3 coding sequence is TGTGCCAGCAGTCTCAGGGGCTACGAGCAGTACGTC.

The CDR3 loop reads CASSLNTGGYEQFF. The CDR3, as DNA: TGTGCCAGCAGCTTAAACACAGGGGGATATGAGCAGTTCTTC. The chain employs TRBV5-4 and TRBJ2-1; TRBD1 aligns across 8 bases. The CDR3 is made up of 14 amino acids. The V gene's germline CDR1 is SGHNT and CDR2 YYREEE (reference sequence). V lost 2 bases, J lost 8 bases, and 6 bases stayed unmatched.

Only one count was recorded for this clone. The chain has TRBV2 and TRBJ2-6, with D tentatively TRBD1 (5 bases). V was cut by 2 bases and J by 3 bases, with 8 bases left in between. Germline CDR1 reads SNHLY; CDR2 reads FYNNEI. The CDR3 contains 15 residues. The CDR3 sequence is CASSEIGDGANVLTF. The CDR3 DNA reads as TGTGCCAGCAGTGAAATAGGGGATGGGGCCAACGTCCTGACTTTC. The variable domain in full, completed from reference TRBV2 and TRBJ2-6, reads EPEVTQTPSHQVTQMGQEVILRCVPISNHLYFYWYRQILGQKVEFLVSFYNNEISEKSEIFDDQFSVERPDGSNFTLKIRSTKLEDSAMYFCASSEIGDGANVLTFGAGSRLTVL.

This chain joins TRBV15 and TRBJ2-5; 8 bases are shared with TRBD1. This CDR3 region has 13 residues. Per germline, CDR1 LNHNV and CDR2 YYDKDF (reference sequence). V shed 3 bases and J 5 bases; nucleotides not matched to a gene: 2. The CDR3 DNA reads as TGTGCCACCAGCAGCAGACAGGGGGAGACCCAGTACTTC. Protein: CATSSRQGETQYF.

The rearrangement joins TRBV7-2 to TRBJ2-4, with TRBD2 matching 15 bases. The ends lost 1 base at V and 6 bases at J; junction bases unmatched: 7. CDR1 and CDR2 (germline): SGHTA, FQGNSA. The CDR3 extends over 18 amino acids. The CDR3 here is CASSLDGTSGGSRNIQYF. The CDR3 region has the DNA TGTGCCAGCAGCTTAGACGGGACTAGCGGGGGGTCTCGAAACATTCAGTACTTC.

The CDR3 DNA is TGTGCCAGCAGCTTAGAATATTCGAGCACCGACAGGATATACACAGATACGCAGTATTTT. Its translation: CASSLEYSSTDRIYTDTQYF. V and J are TRBV11-2 and TRBJ2-3, with D perhaps TRBD1 (6 bases). Germline V lookup: CDR1 SGHAT, CDR2 FQNNGV. V was shortened by 0 bases and J by 2 bases, with 24 bases between the two germline ends. The CDR3 covers 20 residues.

This chain connects TRBV5-1 to TRBJ2-1; no firm D call. The V and J ends lost 0 bases and 4 bases respectively, with 8 bases between them. Germline CDR1 reads SGHRS; CDR2 reads YFSETQ. This CDR3 contains 14 residues. Written as DNA, the CDR3 is TGCGCCAGCAGCTTGGCGGTAGGGTACAATGAGCAGTTCTTC. Amino acids: CASSLAVGYNEQFF.

This clone was observed a single time. V usage is TRBV7-2 and J usage is TRBJ2-6; D might be TRBD2 (5 bases). CDR1 is SGHTA, CDR2 FQGNSA, per germline. This CDR3 contains 15 residues. V lost 5 bases and J 2 bases, leaving 10 bases between the germline ends. The CDR3, as DNA: TGTGCCAGCAGCCCAGCCGGGACTGGGGCCAACGTCCTGACTTTC. Translated: CASSPAGTGANVLTF.

J is TRBJ2-7 and V is TRBV10-3, with D perhaps TRBD2 (6 bases). The CDR3 has 15 amino acids. The germline V gene encodes CDR1 ENHRY and CDR2 SYGVKD. The V gene lost 6 bases and the J gene lost 0 bases, with 15 bases spanning the gap. This chain's CDR3 is CAISAGTQSSYEQYV. CDR3 DNA: TGTGCCATCAGCGCGGGGACTCAGAGCTCCTACGAGCAGTACGTC.

This clone appeared a single time. This chain connects TRBV5-4 to TRBJ2-3; the D gene is possibly TRBD2 (6 bases). V shed 4 bases and J shed 5 bases, with 23 bases lying between them. Germline lookup yields CDR1 SGHNT and CDR2 YYREEE (reference sequence). The CDR3 spans 17 residues. CDR3 protein: CASSPSGGTVAGDTQYF. CDR3 in DNA: TGTGCCAGCAGCCCCTCTGGGGGGACCGTTGCGGGAGATACGCAGTATTTT.

This clone was counted between two and nine times. The CDR3 sequence is CASSPAEAGGSYNEQFF. In DNA form, the CDR3 reads TGTGCCAGCAGCCCCGCCGAGGCAGGGGGCTCCTACAATGAGCAGTTCTTC. The chain recombines TRBV7-3 with TRBJ2-1; 7 nucleotides agree with TRBD1. Trimming cost V 5 bases and J 0 bases; bases outside gene matches: 10. CDR1 is SGHTA, CDR2 FQGTGA, per germline. CDR3 length: 17 residues.

This clone was seen a few times. The CDR3 sequence: CASSRGQGVEAFF. CDR3 nucleotide sequence: TGTGCCAGCAGTAGAGGTCAGGGGGTTGAAGCTTTCTTT. The gene calls are TRBV12-3 or TRBV12-4 and TRBJ1-1, with 7 bases identical to TRBD1. This CDR3 contains 13 residues. V gave up 5 bases and J gave up 7 bases; unmatched junction bases: 7.

This chain links TRBV20-1 with TRBJ1-1, with unresolved D. The CDR3 is 11 residues long. Germline CDR1 reads DFQATT; CDR2 reads SNEGSKA (reference sequence). Trimming shortened V by 1 base and J by 1 base, and 1 base separated the two germline ends. As DNA, the CDR3 is TGCAGTGCTAGAGCGAACACTGAAGCTTTCTTT. Translated: CSARANTEAFF.

The chain employs TRBV29-1 and TRBJ2-2, with 8 nucleotides matching TRBD1. V trimming: 6 bases; J trimming: 4 bases; junction bases outside the gene matches: 7. CDR1 is SQVTM, CDR2 ANQGSEA, per germline. The CDR3 has 14 residues. CDR3: CSVRTGPLTGELFF. Here the CDR3 DNA reads TGCAGCGTACGGACAGGGCCGCTCACCGGGGAGCTGTTTTTT.

This clone was seen a handful of times. This rearrangement joins TRBV4-1 to TRBJ2-2; 12 bases are a match to TRBD2. The CDR3 runs 17 residues. With V trimmed by 4 bases and J by 2 bases, 5 bases remained unmatched. Germline values: CDR1 MGHRA, CDR2 YSYEKL. The CDR3 DNA is TGCGCCAGCAGCCTCGGACTAGCGGGACTCAACACCGGGGAGCTGTTTTTT. Translation gives CASSLGLAGLNTGELFF.

This clone was counted once. V usage is TRBV30 and J usage is TRBJ2-3; tentatively, D is TRBD1 (6 bases). CDR3 length: 14 amino acids. Germline V gene lookup returns CDR1 GTSNPN and CDR2 SVGIG (reference sequence). The V and J ends lost 4 bases and 3 bases respectively, with 14 bases between them. The CDR3 loop is CAWNVQGLTDTQYF. The CDR3 DNA is TGTGCCTGGAACGTCCAGGGGTTAACAGATACGCAGTATTTT.

Comments on this clone: This sample also contains other DNA sequences that code for the same CDR3. The chain combines TRBV19 with TRBJ2-2; D is possibly TRBD2 (7 bases). Germline V gene sequence: CDR1 LNHDA, CDR2 SQIVND (reference sequence). V lost 3 bases to trimming and J lost 2 bases, with 10 bases between them. This CDR3 is 15 amino acids long. The CDR3 sequence is CASSIRGGNTGELFF. The CDR3 nucleotides read TGTGCCAGTAGTATTAGGGGGGGTAACACCGGGGAGCTGTTTTTT.

This clone was counted a few times. The chain joins TRBV6-1 to TRBJ1-2; the D is unclear. Trimming stripped 1 base from V and 3 bases from J, with 9 bases between. The CDR3 is 14 residues long. Germline V lookup: CDR1 MNHNS, CDR2 SASEGT. CDR3 sequence reads: CASSEGPRDYGYTF. CDR3 in DNA: TGTGCCAGCAGTGAAGGGCCGCGGGACTATGGCTACACCTTC.

V and J are TRBV3-1 (or the pseudogene TRBV3-2) and TRBJ1-1, with D possibly being TRBD1 (6 bases). The germline V gene encodes CDR1 LGHDT and CDR2 YNNKEL (reference sequence). The ends were cut back, 4 bases at V and 2 bases at J, with 8 bases in the middle. This CDR3 has 13 amino acids. The CDR3 reads CASSPTGNTEAFF. CDR3 coding DNA: TGTGCCAGCAGCCCGACAGGAAACACTGAAGCTTTCTTT.

This sequence joins TRBV3-1 (or the pseudogene TRBV3-2) and TRBJ1-6, with a tentative D call TRBD1 (6 bases). The CDR3 extends over 18 amino acids. With 0 bases removed from V and 3 bases from J, the gap between germline ends came to 15 bases. Germline V gives CDR1 LGHDT, CDR2 YNNKEL (reference sequence). This chain's CDR3 is CASSQDRWGPFYNSPLHF. CDR3 coding DNA: TGTGCCAGCAGCCAAGATCGGTGGGGGCCGTTCTATAATTCACCCCTCCACTTT.